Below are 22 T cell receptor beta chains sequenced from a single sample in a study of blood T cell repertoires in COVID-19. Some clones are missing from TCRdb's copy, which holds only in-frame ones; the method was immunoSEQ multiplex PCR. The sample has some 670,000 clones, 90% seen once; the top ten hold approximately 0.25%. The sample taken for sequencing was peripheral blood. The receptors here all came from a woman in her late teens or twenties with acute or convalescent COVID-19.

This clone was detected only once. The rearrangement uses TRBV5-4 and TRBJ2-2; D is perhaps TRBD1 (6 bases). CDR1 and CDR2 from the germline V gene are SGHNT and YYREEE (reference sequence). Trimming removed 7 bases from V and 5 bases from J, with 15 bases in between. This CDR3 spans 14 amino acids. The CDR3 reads CASFETGGTGELFF. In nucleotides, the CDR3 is TGTGCCAGCTTCGAGACAGGAGGAACCGGGGAGCTGTTTTTT.

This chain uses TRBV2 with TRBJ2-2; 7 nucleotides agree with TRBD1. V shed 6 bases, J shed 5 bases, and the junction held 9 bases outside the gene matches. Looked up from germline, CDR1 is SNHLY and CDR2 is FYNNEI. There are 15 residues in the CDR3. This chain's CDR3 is CASSPTGVPTGELFF. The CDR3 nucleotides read TGTGCCAGCAGCCCCACAGGGGTCCCGACCGGGGAGCTGTTTTTT.

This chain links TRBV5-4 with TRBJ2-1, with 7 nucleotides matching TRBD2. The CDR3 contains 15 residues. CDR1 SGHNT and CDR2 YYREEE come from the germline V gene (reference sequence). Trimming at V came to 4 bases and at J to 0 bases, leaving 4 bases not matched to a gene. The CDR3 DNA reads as TGTGCCAGCAGCCCCGGGGGGAGCTCCTACAATGAGCAGTTCTTC. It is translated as CASSPGGSSYNEQFF.

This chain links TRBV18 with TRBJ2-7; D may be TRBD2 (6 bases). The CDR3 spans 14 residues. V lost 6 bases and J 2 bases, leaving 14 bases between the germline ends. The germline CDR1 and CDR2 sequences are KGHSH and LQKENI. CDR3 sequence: CASSIAGNTYEQYF. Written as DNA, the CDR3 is TGTGCCAGCTCTATTGCGGGGAACACCTACGAGCAGTACTTC.

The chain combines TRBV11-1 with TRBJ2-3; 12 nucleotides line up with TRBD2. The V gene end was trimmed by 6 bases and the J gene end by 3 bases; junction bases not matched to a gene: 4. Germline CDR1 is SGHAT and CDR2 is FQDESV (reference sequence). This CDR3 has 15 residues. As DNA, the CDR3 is TGTGCCAGCAGAGGACTAGCGGGGTCTACAGATACGCAGTATTTT. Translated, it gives CASRGLAGSTDTQYF.

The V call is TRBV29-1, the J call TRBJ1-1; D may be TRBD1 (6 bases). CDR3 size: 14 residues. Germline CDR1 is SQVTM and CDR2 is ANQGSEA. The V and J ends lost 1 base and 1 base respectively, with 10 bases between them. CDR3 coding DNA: TGCAGCGTTGAAGCAGTCAGGGGGAACACTGAAGCTTTCTTT. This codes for CSVEAVRGNTEAFF.

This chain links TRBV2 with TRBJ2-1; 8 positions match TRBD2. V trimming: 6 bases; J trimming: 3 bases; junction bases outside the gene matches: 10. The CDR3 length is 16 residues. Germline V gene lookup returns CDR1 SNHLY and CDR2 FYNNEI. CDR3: CASSPSGGALYNEQFF. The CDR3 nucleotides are TGTGCCAGCAGCCCCTCCGGGGGGGCCCTCTACAATGAGCAGTTCTTC.

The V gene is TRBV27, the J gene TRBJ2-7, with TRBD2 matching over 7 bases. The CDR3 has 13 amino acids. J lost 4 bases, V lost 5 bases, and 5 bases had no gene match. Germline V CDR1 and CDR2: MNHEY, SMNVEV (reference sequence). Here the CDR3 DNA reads TGTGCCAGCAGTCCGCCGGGGGGATACGAGCAGTACTTC. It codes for CASSPPGGYEQYF.

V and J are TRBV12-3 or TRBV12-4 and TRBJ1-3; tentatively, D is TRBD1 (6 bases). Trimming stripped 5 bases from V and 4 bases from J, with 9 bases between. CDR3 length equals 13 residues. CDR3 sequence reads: CASSRDIGNTIYF. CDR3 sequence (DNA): TGTGCCAGCAGTCGGGACATCGGAAACACCATATATTTT.

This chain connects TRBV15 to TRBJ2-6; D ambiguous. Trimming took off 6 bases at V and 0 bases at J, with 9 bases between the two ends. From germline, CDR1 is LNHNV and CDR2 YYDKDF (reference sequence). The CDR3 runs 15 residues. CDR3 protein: CATRTASSGANVLTF. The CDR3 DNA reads TGTGCCACCAGAACAGCTTCCTCTGGGGCCAACGTCCTGACTTTC.

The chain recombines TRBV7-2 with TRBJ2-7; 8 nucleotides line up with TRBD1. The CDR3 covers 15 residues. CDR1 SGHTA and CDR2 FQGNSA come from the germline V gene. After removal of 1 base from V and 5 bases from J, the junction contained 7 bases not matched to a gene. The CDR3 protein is CASSLGGDRTNEQYF. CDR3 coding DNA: TGTGCCAGCAGCTTAGGAGGGGACAGGACAAACGAGCAGTACTTC.

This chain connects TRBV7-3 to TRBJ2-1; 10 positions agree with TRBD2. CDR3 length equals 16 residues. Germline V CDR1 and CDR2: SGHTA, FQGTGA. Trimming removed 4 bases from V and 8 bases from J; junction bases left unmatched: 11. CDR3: CASSSDSLAGVDEQFF. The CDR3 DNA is TGTGCCAGCAGCTCGGACTCGCTAGCGGGGGTAGATGAGCAGTTCTTC.

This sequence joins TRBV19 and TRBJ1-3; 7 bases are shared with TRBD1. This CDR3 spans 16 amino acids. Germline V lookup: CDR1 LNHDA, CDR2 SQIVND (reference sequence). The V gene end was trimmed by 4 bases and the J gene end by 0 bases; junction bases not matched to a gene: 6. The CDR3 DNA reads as TGTGCCAGTAGTACGGGACAGCTACCCTCTGGAAACACCATATATTTT. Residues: CASSTGQLPSGNTIYF. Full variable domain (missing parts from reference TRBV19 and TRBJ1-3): DGGITQSPKYLFRKEGQNVTLSCEQNLNHDAMYWYRQDPGQGLRLIYYSQIVNDFQKGDIAEGYSVSREKKESFPLTVTSAQKNPTAFYLCASSTGQLPSGNTIYFGEGSWLTVV.

The DNA for the CDR3 is TGCGCCAGCAGCACTGGACTGAGCAATCAGCCCCAGCATTTT. It encodes CASSTGLSNQPQHF. V gene TRBV5-1 combines with J gene TRBJ1-5; D is undetermined. Germline V gives CDR1 SGHRS, CDR2 YFSETQ. Trimming left V 4 bases short and J 1 base short, with 9 bases between. This CDR3 region has 14 residues.

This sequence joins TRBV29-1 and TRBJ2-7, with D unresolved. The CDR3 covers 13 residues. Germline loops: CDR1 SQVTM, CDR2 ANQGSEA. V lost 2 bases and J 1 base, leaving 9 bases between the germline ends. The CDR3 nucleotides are TGCAGCGTTGAAATCGGTTATTCCTACGAGCAGTACTTC. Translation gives CSVEIGYSYEQYF.

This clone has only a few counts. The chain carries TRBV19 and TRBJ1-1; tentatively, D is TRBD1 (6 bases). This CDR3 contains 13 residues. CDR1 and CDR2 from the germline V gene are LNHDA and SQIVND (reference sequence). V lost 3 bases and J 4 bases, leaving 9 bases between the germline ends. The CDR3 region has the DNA TGTGCCAGTAGTATCGTCAGGGGCACTGAAGCTTTCTTT. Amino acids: CASSIVRGTEAFF.

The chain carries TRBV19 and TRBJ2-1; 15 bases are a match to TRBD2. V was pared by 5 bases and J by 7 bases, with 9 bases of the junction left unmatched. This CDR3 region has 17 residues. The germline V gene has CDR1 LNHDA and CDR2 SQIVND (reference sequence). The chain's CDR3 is CASSRRTSGGAANEQFF. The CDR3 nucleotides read TGTGCCAGTAGTCGTCGGACTAGCGGGGGGGCCGCAAATGAGCAGTTCTTC.

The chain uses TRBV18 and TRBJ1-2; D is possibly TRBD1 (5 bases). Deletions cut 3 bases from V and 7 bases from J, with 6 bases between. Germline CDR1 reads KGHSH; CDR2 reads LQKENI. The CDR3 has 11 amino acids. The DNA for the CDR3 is TGTGCCAGCTCACCGGGGCCTGGCTACACCTTC. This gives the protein CASSPGPGYTF.

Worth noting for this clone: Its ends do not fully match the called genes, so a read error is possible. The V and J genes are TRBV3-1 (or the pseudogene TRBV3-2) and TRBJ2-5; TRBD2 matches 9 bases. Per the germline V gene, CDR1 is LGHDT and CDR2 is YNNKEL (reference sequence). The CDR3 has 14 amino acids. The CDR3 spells CASRQAGGQETQYF. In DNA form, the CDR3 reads TGTGCCAGCAGACAAGCGGGGGGACAAGAGACCCAGTACTTC.

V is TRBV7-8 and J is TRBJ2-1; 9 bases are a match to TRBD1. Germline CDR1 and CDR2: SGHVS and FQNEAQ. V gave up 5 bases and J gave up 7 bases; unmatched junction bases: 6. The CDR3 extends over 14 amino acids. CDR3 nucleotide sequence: TGTGCCAGCAGCCGGGACAGGGCTGGGAATGAGCAGTTCTTC. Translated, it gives CASSRDRAGNEQFF.

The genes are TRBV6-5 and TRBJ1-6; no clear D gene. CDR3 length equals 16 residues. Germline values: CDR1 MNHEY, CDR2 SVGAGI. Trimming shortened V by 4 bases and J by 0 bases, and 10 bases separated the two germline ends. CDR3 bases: TGTGCCAGCAGTTCAACCGGGAGCTCCTATAATTCACCCCTCCACTTT. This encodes CASSSTGSSYNSPLHF.

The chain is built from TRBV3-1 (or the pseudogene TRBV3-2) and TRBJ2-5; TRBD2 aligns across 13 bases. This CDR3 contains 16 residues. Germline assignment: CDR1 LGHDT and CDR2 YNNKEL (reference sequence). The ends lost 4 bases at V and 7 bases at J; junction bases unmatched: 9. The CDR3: CASSPSLAGGHGTQYF. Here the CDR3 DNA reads TGTGCCAGCAGCCCCTCACTAGCGGGGGGGCACGGGACCCAGTACTTC.